This T cell receptor beta chain stems from a study of breast tumors, draining lymph nodes, adjacent tissues. Overall study findings and caveats: Tumor TCR diversity was below lymph nodes but above nontumor tissue. Compared with basal-like, luminal-like tumors shared significantly more repertoire with nontumor tissue. Data fit most tumor T cells coming from lymph node, expanding in tumor. The lymph node origin of tumor T cells was framed as consistent with a hypothesis, not demonstrated.

Germline values: CDR1 SEHNR, CDR2 FQNEAQ (reference sequence). V dropped 6 bases and J dropped 6; count of bases not matched to a gene: 3. CDR3 size: 14 residues. The lymph nodes were axillary draining lymph nodes from breast cancer patients. Points on this clonotype: The antigen is not known.

One entry per CDR3 protein results from TCRdb running MiXCR on the multiplex PCR reads. The sample shows 200,000 or so distinct CDR3 sequences, approximately 33% of them seen only once. The clonotype originates from a female donor with breast cancer. Some clones in this sample may be carry-over from other donors' samples. V and J are TRBV7-9 and TRBJ1-6, with 9 nucleotides matching TRBD1. The sample comprised axillary lymph node tissue. The CDR3 here is CASSSDRGNSPLHF. CDR3 in DNA: TGTGCCAGCAGTTCGGACAGGGGTAATTCACCCCTCCACTTT.